Listed here are 19 T cell receptor beta chains from one sample, sequenced in a study of CXCR3-negative and CXCR3-positive naive CD8 T cells. The authors made the TRB cDNA libraries by 5' RACE using UMI labels. Reprocessing the 5' RACE reads, TCRdb reports a single entry for every CDR3 protein and omits DNA. This sample's clone table lists around 50,000 distinct CDR3 sequences. The sample taken for sequencing was memory CD8+ T cells from blood. The source is a human donor in good health. Some clones in this sample may be carry-over from other donors' samples.

The chain is built from TRBV7-2 and TRBJ1-2; no DNA is available, so the TRBD1 call from TCRdb remains unchecked. The CDR3 runs 16 residues. Looked up from germline, CDR1 is SGHTA and CDR2 is FQGNSA. CDR3 in amino acids: CASSSMPGQGSYGYTF.

The chain joins TRBV9 to TRBJ2-7; TCRdb's assignment of TRBD1 cannot be checked, as there is no DNA. The CDR3 loop spans 15 amino acids. Germline CDR1 SGDLS, CDR2 YYNGEE. CDR3 amino acids: CASSSSGSSSYEQYF.

V gene TRBV29-1 combines with J gene TRBJ2-2. CDR3 length equals 13 residues. The germline V gene encodes CDR1 SQVTM and CDR2 ANQGSEA. The CDR3 here is CSVMELNTGELFF.

This chain links TRBV28 with TRBJ2-7; the TRBD2 assignment by TCRdb is unverifiable without DNA. CDR3 length: 14 amino acids. Germline CDR1 and CDR2: MDHEN and SYDVKM. CDR3 residues: CASSPFGEGYEQYF. The variable domain in full, completed from reference TRBV28 and TRBJ2-7, reads DVKVTQSSRYLVKRTGEKVFLECVQDMDHENMFWYRQDPGLGLRLIYFSYDVKMKEKGDIPEGYSVSREKKERFSLILESASTNQTSMYLCASSPFGEGYEQYFGPGTRLTVT.

The chain couples TRBV7-2 to TRBJ1-2; checking the TCRdb D call of TRBD1 is not possible without DNA. Germline-derived CDR1 and CDR2 are SGHTA and FQGNSA. The CDR3 spans 15 residues. CDR3 sequence: CASSLVEGGNYGYTF. Full variable domain (outside the CDR3, taken from reference TRBV7-2 and TRBJ1-2): GAGVSQSPSNKVTEKGKDVELRCDPISGHTALYWYRQSLGQGLEFLIYFQGNSAPDKSGLPSDRFSAERTGGSVSTLTIQRTQQEDSAVYLCASSLVEGGNYGYTFGSGTRLTVV.

V and J are TRBV3-1 and TRBJ2-7. CDR3 length: 15 residues. The germline V gene encodes CDR1 LGHDT and CDR2 YNNKEL (reference sequence). CDR3 in amino acids: CASSQDRDSRYEQYF.

The V and J genes are TRBV29-1 and TRBJ2-7; TCRdb's D gene call, TRBD1, goes unchecked for lack of DNA. This CDR3 is built from 13 residues. Germline CDR1 reads SQVTM; CDR2 reads ANQGSEA. The CDR3 sequence is CSAEDRVSHEQYF.

The rearrangement joins TRBV25-1 to TRBJ2-7; there is no DNA to check the TCRdb D call of TRBD1. This CDR3 region has 13 residues. Germline CDR1 MGHDK, CDR2 SYGVNS. The CDR3 protein is CASSVGGPGEQYF.

The rearrangement links TRBV7-2 to TRBJ1-1; no DNA is available, so the TRBD1 call from TCRdb remains unchecked. Germline loops: CDR1 SGHTA, CDR2 FQGNSA. The CDR3 has 15 amino acids. CDR3 protein: CASSLLLQGVTEAFF.

The V call is TRBV7-9, the J call TRBJ1-2. Per germline, CDR1 SEHNR and CDR2 FQNEAQ (reference sequence). The CDR3 sequence is 12 residues long. CDR3 in amino acids: CASSFAGNGYTF.

The chain combines TRBV5-6 with TRBJ1-6; lacking DNA, the TRBD1 call made by TCRdb goes unchecked. Per the germline V gene, CDR1 is SGHDT and CDR2 is YYEEEE. This CDR3 is 14 amino acids long. The CDR3 is CAVGQGAINSPLHF.

This chain connects TRBV5-1 to TRBJ1-1; TCRdb designates TRBD1, a call that cannot be tested without DNA. Germline loops: CDR1 SGHRS, CDR2 YFSETQ. The CDR3 covers 14 residues. This CDR3 is CASSPGQGSTEAFF.

The V gene is TRBV6-2 or TRBV6-3, the J gene TRBJ2-2; TCRdb calls TRBD1, which cannot be checked without DNA. Germline CDR1 and CDR2: MNHEY and SVGEGT. The CDR3 has 15 residues. The CDR3 reads CASSSGTLNTGELFF.

The chain combines TRBV20-1 with TRBJ2-1; checking the TCRdb D call of TRBD1 is not possible without DNA. CDR3 size: 13 residues. Germline V gene lookup returns CDR1 DFQATT and CDR2 SNEGSKA (reference sequence). This chain's CDR3 is CSARGYGGNEQFF.

The chain has TRBV28 and TRBJ2-1. CDR1 is MDHEN and CDR2 is SYDVKM in the germline V gene. This CDR3 has 14 amino acids. The chain's CDR3 is CASKMRGAYNEQFF. The whole variable domain, filled in from reference TRBV28 and TRBJ2-1, reads DVKVTQSSRYLVKRTGEKVFLECVQDMDHENMFWYRQDPGLGLRLIYFSYDVKMKEKGDIPEGYSVSREKKERFSLILESASTNQTSMYLCASKMRGAYNEQFFGPGTRLTVL.

The V and J genes are TRBV20-1 and TRBJ1-5; as DNA is missing, the TRBD1 call by TCRdb cannot be tested. Germline assignment: CDR1 DFQATT and CDR2 SNEGSKA (reference sequence). There are 17 residues in the CDR3. CDR3 in amino acids: CSATLGRVRLGDQPQHF.

This sequence joins TRBV20-1 and TRBJ1-5. Germline CDR1 DFQATT, CDR2 SNEGSKA (reference sequence). The CDR3 runs 15 residues. CDR3 protein: CSARDMGEGNQPQHF.

This chain links TRBV28 with TRBJ1-4; the D call of TRBD1 rests on TCRdb alone, since no DNA is present to check it. This CDR3 has 15 amino acids. Germline CDR1 MDHEN, CDR2 SYDVKM. CDR3 loop: CASSLSPGQLEKLFF.

The chain joins TRBV7-8 to TRBJ2-1; TCRdb's assignment of TRBD2 cannot be checked, as there is no DNA. Germline V gives CDR1 SGHVS, CDR2 FQNEAQ. The length of the CDR3 is 16 residues. This CDR3 is CASSLPSGGLYNEQFF. The entire variable domain, with the rest obtained from reference TRBV7-8 and TRBJ2-1, is as follows: GAGVSQSPRYKVAKRGQDVALRCDPISGHVSLFWYQQALGQGPEFLTYFQNEAQLDKSGLPSDRFFAERPEGSVSTLKIQRTQQEDSAVYLCASSLPSGGLYNEQFFGPGTRLTVL.